The clone carrying this TCR beta chain occurred a few times. Its specificity is not known. CDR3 length: 18 amino acids. The V and J ends lost 4 bases and 0 bases, in that order; junction bases with no gene match: 8. Germline CDR1 and CDR2: SGDLS and YYNGEE. These data are taken from a study of blood T cells in healthy people across ages. Next came a second PCR, run for roughly 6 to 11 cycles, which used a sample-barcoded 5' primer along with a J-beta primer mix. Using its own MiXCR run on the 5' RACE reads, TCRdb lists one record per CDR3 protein. In the table there are 1.5 million to 2 million distinct CDR3 sequences, 28% of which are singletons. Whole-study findings and limits: Unknown donor CMV status possibly confounded expanded clonotype changes. The long-lived group displayed more naive CD4+ cells, plus higher diversity, than the aged donors did.

This receptor was obtained from a woman under 40 in good health. The sequencing input was blood. V and J are TRBV9 and TRBJ2-1, with 12 bases lining up with TRBD2. CDR3 sequence (DNA): TGTGCCAGCAGCCCTAGGACTAGCGGGGCCCTCTCCTACAATGAGCAGTTCTTC. Translated, it gives CASSPRTSGALSYNEQFF. The complete variable domain, with remaining parts taken from reference TRBV9 and TRBJ2-1, reads DSGVTQTPKHLITATGQRVTLRCSPRSGDLSVYWYQQSLDQGLQFLIQYYNGEERAKGNILERFSAQQFPDLHSELNLSSLELGDSALYFCASSPRTSGALSYNEQFFGPGTRLTVL.